Shown below are 27 T cell receptor beta chains from a single sample sequenced in a study of blood T cell repertoires in COVID-19. Profiled with immunoSEQ multiplex PCR; TCRdb holds only in-frame clones, not every one. Of about 90,000 clones in the sample, about 81% were seen once. Material: peripheral blood. The receptors were gathered from a human donor in a cohort sampled during active COVID-19.

This clone appeared a few times. V and J are TRBV24-1 and TRBJ1-5, with TRBD1 as a possible D gene (6 bases). The CDR3 has 17 amino acids. V shed 1 base and J shed 6 bases, with 18 bases lying between them. CDR1 is KGHDR and CDR2 is SFDVKD in the germline V gene. In DNA form, the CDR3 reads TGTGCCACCAGTGATTTTTCGGGCTACAGGGAACGTCAGCCCCAGCATTTT. Protein sequence: CATSDFSGYRERQPQHF.

This chain joins TRBV20-1 and TRBJ1-2; D gene uncertain. Germline V gene data show CDR1 as DFQATT and CDR2 as SNEGSKA (reference sequence). The CDR3 totals 10 residues. Deletions cut 6 bases from V and 7 bases from J, with 9 bases between. The CDR3 DNA reads as TGCAGTGCGTACGTAGCTGGCTACACCTTC. This gives the protein CSAYVAGYTF.

This sequence joins TRBV18 and TRBJ1-2, with D possibly TRBD1 on 6 matching bases. CDR1 is KGHSH, CDR2 LQKENI, per germline. Deletions cut 2 bases from V and 4 bases from J, with 8 bases between. The CDR3 runs 13 residues. This chain's CDR3 is CASSPAGVYGYTF. The DNA for the CDR3 is TGTGCCAGCTCACCAGCAGGGGTCTATGGCTACACCTTC.

The genes are TRBV3-1 (or the pseudogene TRBV3-2) and TRBJ1-1, with 7 bases lining up with TRBD1. The V gene end was trimmed by 4 bases and the J gene end by 3 bases; junction bases not matched to a gene: 8. This CDR3 is 15 amino acids long. Germline lookup yields CDR1 LGHDT and CDR2 YNNKEL (reference sequence). Written as DNA, the CDR3 is TGTGCCAGCAGCCGTACGACAGGGTGGGACACTGAAGCTTTCTTT. This codes for CASSRTTGWDTEAFF.

The chain couples TRBV20-1 to TRBJ2-3; D ambiguous. V was cut by 2 bases and J by 5 bases, with 5 bases left in between. Germline CDR1 DFQATT, CDR2 SNEGSKA (reference sequence). The CDR3 has 11 residues. This CDR3 is CSARFRDTQYF. In DNA, the CDR3 is TGCAGTGCTAGATTCCGAGATACGCAGTATTTT.

In its sample, this clone was seen once. The chain joins TRBV6-5 to TRBJ1-2, with D perhaps matching TRBD1 (5 bases). The CDR3 covers 14 residues. V lost 0 bases and J lost 5, with 10 bases in between. The germline V gene has CDR1 MNHEY and CDR2 SVGAGI. CDR3 in DNA: TGTGCCAGCAGTTACTCTGGCAGGACATATGGCTACACCTTC. Amino acids: CASSYSGRTYGYTF.

In its sample, this clone was seen once. This chain uses TRBV28 with TRBJ1-1, with D possibly being TRBD1 (5 bases). V lost 2 bases and J 6 bases, leaving 16 bases between the germline ends. CDR3 length: 15 amino acids. CDR1 and CDR2 from the germline V gene are MDHEN and SYDVKM. The CDR3 sequence: CASSLPGGLGSEAFF. In DNA, the CDR3 is TGTGCCAGCAGTTTACCGGGGGGGTTAGGGTCTGAAGCTTTCTTT. The whole variable domain, filled in from reference TRBV28 and TRBJ1-1, reads DVKVTQSSRYLVKRTGEKVFLECVQDMDHENMFWYRQDPGLGLRLIYFSYDVKMKEKGDIPEGYSVSREKKERFSLILESASTNQTSMYLCASSLPGGLGSEAFFGQGTRLTVV.

The rearrangement links TRBV19 to TRBJ2-4; D is ambiguous. Per germline, CDR1 LNHDA and CDR2 SQIVND (reference sequence). This CDR3 spans 14 amino acids. Trimming took 6 bases from V and 5 from J, leaving 14 bases between them. The CDR3 bases are TGTGCCAGTAGGGTGAGTTTAGTGGAAAACATTCAGTACTTC. Translation: CASRVSLVENIQYF.

The chain carries TRBV7-8 and TRBJ2-7; 7 nucleotides align to TRBD2. The germline V gene has CDR1 SGHVS and CDR2 FQNEAQ. CDR3 length: 18 residues. V trimming: 5 bases; J trimming: 2 bases; junction bases outside the gene matches: 18. The CDR3 DNA reads TGTGCCAGCAGCCTTAGACCCTCGGGCGCGGGGGTTCCCTACGAGCAGTACTTC. Translated: CASSLRPSGAGVPYEQYF.

The V and J genes are TRBV5-1 and TRBJ2-7; 9 nucleotides line up with TRBD2. The junction had 5 bases not matched to a gene; V was cut back by 4 bases and J by 0 bases. The CDR3 covers 15 residues. Germline lookup yields CDR1 SGHRS and CDR2 YFSETQ. The CDR3 DNA reads TGCGCCAGCAGCCAGAGCGGGGGGCGCTCCTACGAGCAGTACTTC. This codes for CASSQSGGRSYEQYF.

The chain recombines TRBV6-5 with TRBJ2-7, with 8 nucleotides matching TRBD1. The CDR3 is 14 amino acids. The ends lost 6 bases at V and 4 bases at J; junction bases unmatched: 8. Germline CDR1 reads MNHEY; CDR2 reads SVGAGI. The CDR3 DNA is TGTGCCAGCAGAAACAGGGGGGATGCGTACGAGCAGTACTTC. Encoded protein: CASRNRGDAYEQYF.

V usage is TRBV15 and J usage is TRBJ2-3, with D unresolved. V lost 3 bases, J lost 2 bases, and 3 bases lay in between. Per germline, CDR1 LNHNV and CDR2 YYDKDF (reference sequence). The CDR3 runs to 12 residues. The CDR3 nucleotides are TGTGCCACCAGCAGCCTCACAGATACGCAGTATTTT. Protein product: CATSSLTDTQYF.

The V gene is TRBV6-2 or TRBV6-3, the J gene TRBJ1-2, with TRBD1 matching over 7 bases. The CDR3 is 15 amino acids. With V trimmed by 2 bases and J by 3 bases, 6 bases remained unmatched. Germline V gene lookup returns CDR1 MNHEY and CDR2 SVGEGT. CDR3 coding DNA: TGTGCCAGCAGTTACAGCACAGGGGAATACTATGGCTACACCTTC. Amino acid sequence: CASSYSTGEYYGYTF.

CDR3 in amino acids: CANKDRTNTEAFF. DNA of the CDR3: TGTGCCAACAAGGACAGAACGAACACTGAAGCTTTCTTT. The rearrangement joins TRBV11-2 to TRBJ1-1, with D perhaps matching TRBD1 (6 bases). This CDR3 is 13 amino acids long. Germline-derived CDR1 and CDR2 are SGHAT and FQNNGV. V gave up 10 bases and J gave up 1 base, with 13 bases separating them.

The CDR3 DNA is TGCGCCAGCAGCCCCTGGCCCGACACCGGGGAGCTGTTTTTT. It yields the protein CASSPWPDTGELFF. The V call is TRBV5-1, the J call TRBJ2-2; D is undetermined. Trimming cost V 4 bases and J 3 bases, with 10 bases left between them. Germline V gene sequence: CDR1 SGHRS, CDR2 YFSETQ. The length of the CDR3 is 14 residues.

The chain is built from TRBV10-1 and TRBJ2-3; 9 bases match TRBD1. Germline CDR1 and CDR2: WNHNN and SYGVQD (reference sequence). V was clipped by 9 bases and J by 1 base; unmatched bases: 11. The length of the CDR3 is 16 residues. The CDR3, as DNA: TGCGCCAGGAGTCCCCGGACAGGGGCTGGCACAGATACGCAGTATTTT. Its translation is CARSPRTGAGTDTQYF.

The chain joins TRBV7-9 to TRBJ1-4; 7 bases align to TRBD1. The CDR3 is 15 amino acids. V was pared by 8 bases and J by 5 bases, with 11 bases of the junction left unmatched. The germline V gene has CDR1 SEHNR and CDR2 FQNEAQ (reference sequence). The CDR3 coding sequence is TGTGCCAGCCACCGGCTAGGGGGCGGAAATGAAAAACTGTTTTTT. Protein product: CASHRLGGGNEKLFF.

This chain connects TRBV7-8 to TRBJ1-1; D not certain. Per the germline V gene, CDR1 is SGHVS and CDR2 is FQNEAQ. CDR3 length: 12 amino acids. Trimming left V 5 bases short and J 11 bases short, with 15 bases between. CDR3 in DNA: TGTGCCAGCAGCCCGAGTTTCGCGGGGGCTTTCTTT. It is translated as CASSPSFAGAFF.

The chain has TRBV4-2 and TRBJ1-5, with D possibly being TRBD1 (6 bases). In germline, CDR1 is LGHNA, CDR2 YNFKEQ. CDR3 length: 14 residues. Trimming removed 1 base from V and 2 bases from J, with 6 bases in between. The CDR3 protein is CASSQAGGNQPQHF. CDR3 sequence (DNA): TGTGCCAGCAGCCAAGCAGGGGGCAATCAGCCCCAGCATTTT.

J is TRBJ2-2 and V is TRBV5-1; D is unclear. Germline assignment: CDR1 SGHRS and CDR2 YFSETQ. The ends were cut back, 1 base at V and 10 bases at J, with 8 bases in the middle. This CDR3 region has 12 residues. In DNA form, the CDR3 reads TGCGCCAGCAGCTTGAAGCTCGAGGAGCTGTTTTTT. As protein: CASSLKLEELFF. Full variable domain (missing parts from reference TRBV5-1 and TRBJ2-2): KAGVTQTPRYLIKTRGQQVTLSCSPISGHRSVSWYQQTPGQGLQFLFEYFSETQRNKGNFPGRFSGRQFSNSRSEMNVSTLELGDSALYLCASSLKLEELFFGEGSRLTVL.

V is TRBV19 and J is TRBJ1-5; tentatively, D is TRBD1 (5 bases). V was shortened by 5 bases and J by 3 bases, with 17 bases between the two germline ends. The CDR3 length is 16 residues. The V gene's germline CDR1 is LNHDA and CDR2 SQIVND (reference sequence). The CDR3 DNA sequence: TGTGCCAGTAGTTCTAGGCGGGGGGGATACAATCAGCCCCAGCATTTT. Amino acids: CASSSRRGGYNQPQHF. The variable domain in full, completed from reference TRBV19 and TRBJ1-5, reads DGGITQSPKYLFRKEGQNVTLSCEQNLNHDAMYWYRQDPGQGLRLIYYSQIVNDFQKGDIAEGYSVSREKKESFPLTVTSAQKNPTAFYLCASSSRRGGYNQPQHFGDGTRLSIL.

The genes are TRBV3-1 (or the pseudogene TRBV3-2) and TRBJ2-2, with D hard to call. This CDR3 has 14 residues. Looked up from germline, CDR1 is LGHDT and CDR2 is YNNKEL (reference sequence). Trimming took 2 bases from V and 6 from J, leaving 10 bases between them. The chain's CDR3 is CASSQFLSAGELFF. CDR3 DNA: TGTGCCAGCAGCCAATTCCTCTCAGCCGGGGAGCTGTTTTTT.

J is TRBJ1-1 and V is TRBV10-3; unclear D gene. V shed 0 bases and J shed 5 bases, with 7 bases lying between them. The CDR3 has 13 amino acids. The germline CDR1 and CDR2 sequences are ENHRY and SYGVKD. The CDR3 nucleotides are TGTGCCATCAGTGAGTCAGAGGGTACTGAAGCTTTCTTT. This codes for CAISESEGTEAFF.

The gene calls are TRBV11-2 and TRBJ2-7; TRBD1 aligns across 11 bases. Losses at the gene ends were 8 bases for V and 4 bases for J; bases not matched to a gene: 7. Germline values: CDR1 SGHAT, CDR2 FQNNGV. The CDR3 is 14 amino acids. In DNA form, the CDR3 reads TGTGCCAGCGTACTGGACAGGGGGCTGTACGAGCAGTACTTC. Protein sequence: CASVLDRGLYEQYF. Full variable domain (missing parts from reference TRBV11-2 and TRBJ2-7): EAGVAQSPRYKIIEKRQSVAFWCNPISGHATLYWYQQILGQGPKLLIQFQNNGVVDDSQLPKDRFSAERLKGVDSTLKIQPAKLEDSAVYLCASVLDRGLYEQYFGPGTRLTVT.

In DNA, the CDR3 is TGTGCCAGCTCACTAAAACAGACAGGGACTGGGGCTGAAGCTTTCTTT. Translation gives CASSLKQTGTGAEAFF. This chain connects TRBV18 to TRBJ1-1; 7 bases are shared with TRBD1. Germline V gene lookup returns CDR1 KGHSH and CDR2 LQKENI. The CDR3 extends over 16 amino acids. The V and J ends lost 4 bases and 6 bases, in that order; junction bases with no gene match: 14. The full variable domain, completed using reference TRBV18 and TRBJ1-1, is NAGVMQNPRHLVRRRGQEARLRCSPMKGHSHVYWYRQLPEEGLKFMVYLQKENIIDESGMPKERFSAEFPKEGPSILRIQQVVRGDSAAYFCASSLKQTGTGAEAFFGQGTRLTVV.

The chain recombines TRBV5-1 with TRBJ2-3, with 8 nucleotides matching TRBD2. The germline V gene has CDR1 SGHRS and CDR2 YFSETQ. The CDR3 has 18 residues. V was pared by 0 bases and J by 7 bases, with 16 bases of the junction left unmatched. CDR3 protein: CASSLAESNGGAPYTQYF. The CDR3 bases are TGCGCCAGCAGCTTGGCCGAGAGTAACGGGGGGGCCCCCTATACGCAGTATTTT.

This clone was seen more than once but under ten times. The chain joins TRBV6-1 to TRBJ2-2, with D unresolved. The V end lost 2 bases, the J end lost 6 bases, and 7 bases lay between the germline ends. Germline V gives CDR1 MNHNS, CDR2 SASEGT. There are 13 residues in the CDR3. CDR3 residues: CASSENRAGELFF. CDR3 nucleotides: TGTGCCAGCAGTGAAAATCGGGCCGGGGAGCTGTTTTTT.